This T cell receptor beta chain was obtained from a study of blood T cells in healthy people across ages. Notes on the study in general: As age increased, TCR beta diversity per million T cells fell in a roughly linear fashion.

CDR1 and CDR2 (germline): MNHEY, SMNVEV (reference sequence). The V end was cut by 5 bases, the J end by 2 bases, with 15 bases between. The length of the CDR3 is 15 residues. Staff drew approximately 9.7 milliliters of peripheral blood from each donor. Total RNA, at least 5.5 micrograms per sample, came from PBMCs. Points on this clonotype: What it binds is not known.

PCR was performed a second time for about 6 to 11 cycles using a sample-barcoded 5' primer and a J-beta primer mix. Through a template-switch adaptor with 12 random nucleotides, each cDNA molecule received a tag. TCRdb re-called the 5' RACE reads with MiXCR, one entry per CDR3 protein. The sample holds roughly 2 million distinct CDR3 sequences, 49% seen once. The source of this sequence is a woman between 40 and 50 years old in good health. Specimen: blood. V and J are TRBV27 and TRBJ1-2, with D possibly matching TRBD1 (5 bases). The CDR3 here is CASSPYPTDNYGYTF. The CDR3 bases are TGTGCCAGCAGTCCCTACCCGACAGACAACTATGGCTACACCTTC.